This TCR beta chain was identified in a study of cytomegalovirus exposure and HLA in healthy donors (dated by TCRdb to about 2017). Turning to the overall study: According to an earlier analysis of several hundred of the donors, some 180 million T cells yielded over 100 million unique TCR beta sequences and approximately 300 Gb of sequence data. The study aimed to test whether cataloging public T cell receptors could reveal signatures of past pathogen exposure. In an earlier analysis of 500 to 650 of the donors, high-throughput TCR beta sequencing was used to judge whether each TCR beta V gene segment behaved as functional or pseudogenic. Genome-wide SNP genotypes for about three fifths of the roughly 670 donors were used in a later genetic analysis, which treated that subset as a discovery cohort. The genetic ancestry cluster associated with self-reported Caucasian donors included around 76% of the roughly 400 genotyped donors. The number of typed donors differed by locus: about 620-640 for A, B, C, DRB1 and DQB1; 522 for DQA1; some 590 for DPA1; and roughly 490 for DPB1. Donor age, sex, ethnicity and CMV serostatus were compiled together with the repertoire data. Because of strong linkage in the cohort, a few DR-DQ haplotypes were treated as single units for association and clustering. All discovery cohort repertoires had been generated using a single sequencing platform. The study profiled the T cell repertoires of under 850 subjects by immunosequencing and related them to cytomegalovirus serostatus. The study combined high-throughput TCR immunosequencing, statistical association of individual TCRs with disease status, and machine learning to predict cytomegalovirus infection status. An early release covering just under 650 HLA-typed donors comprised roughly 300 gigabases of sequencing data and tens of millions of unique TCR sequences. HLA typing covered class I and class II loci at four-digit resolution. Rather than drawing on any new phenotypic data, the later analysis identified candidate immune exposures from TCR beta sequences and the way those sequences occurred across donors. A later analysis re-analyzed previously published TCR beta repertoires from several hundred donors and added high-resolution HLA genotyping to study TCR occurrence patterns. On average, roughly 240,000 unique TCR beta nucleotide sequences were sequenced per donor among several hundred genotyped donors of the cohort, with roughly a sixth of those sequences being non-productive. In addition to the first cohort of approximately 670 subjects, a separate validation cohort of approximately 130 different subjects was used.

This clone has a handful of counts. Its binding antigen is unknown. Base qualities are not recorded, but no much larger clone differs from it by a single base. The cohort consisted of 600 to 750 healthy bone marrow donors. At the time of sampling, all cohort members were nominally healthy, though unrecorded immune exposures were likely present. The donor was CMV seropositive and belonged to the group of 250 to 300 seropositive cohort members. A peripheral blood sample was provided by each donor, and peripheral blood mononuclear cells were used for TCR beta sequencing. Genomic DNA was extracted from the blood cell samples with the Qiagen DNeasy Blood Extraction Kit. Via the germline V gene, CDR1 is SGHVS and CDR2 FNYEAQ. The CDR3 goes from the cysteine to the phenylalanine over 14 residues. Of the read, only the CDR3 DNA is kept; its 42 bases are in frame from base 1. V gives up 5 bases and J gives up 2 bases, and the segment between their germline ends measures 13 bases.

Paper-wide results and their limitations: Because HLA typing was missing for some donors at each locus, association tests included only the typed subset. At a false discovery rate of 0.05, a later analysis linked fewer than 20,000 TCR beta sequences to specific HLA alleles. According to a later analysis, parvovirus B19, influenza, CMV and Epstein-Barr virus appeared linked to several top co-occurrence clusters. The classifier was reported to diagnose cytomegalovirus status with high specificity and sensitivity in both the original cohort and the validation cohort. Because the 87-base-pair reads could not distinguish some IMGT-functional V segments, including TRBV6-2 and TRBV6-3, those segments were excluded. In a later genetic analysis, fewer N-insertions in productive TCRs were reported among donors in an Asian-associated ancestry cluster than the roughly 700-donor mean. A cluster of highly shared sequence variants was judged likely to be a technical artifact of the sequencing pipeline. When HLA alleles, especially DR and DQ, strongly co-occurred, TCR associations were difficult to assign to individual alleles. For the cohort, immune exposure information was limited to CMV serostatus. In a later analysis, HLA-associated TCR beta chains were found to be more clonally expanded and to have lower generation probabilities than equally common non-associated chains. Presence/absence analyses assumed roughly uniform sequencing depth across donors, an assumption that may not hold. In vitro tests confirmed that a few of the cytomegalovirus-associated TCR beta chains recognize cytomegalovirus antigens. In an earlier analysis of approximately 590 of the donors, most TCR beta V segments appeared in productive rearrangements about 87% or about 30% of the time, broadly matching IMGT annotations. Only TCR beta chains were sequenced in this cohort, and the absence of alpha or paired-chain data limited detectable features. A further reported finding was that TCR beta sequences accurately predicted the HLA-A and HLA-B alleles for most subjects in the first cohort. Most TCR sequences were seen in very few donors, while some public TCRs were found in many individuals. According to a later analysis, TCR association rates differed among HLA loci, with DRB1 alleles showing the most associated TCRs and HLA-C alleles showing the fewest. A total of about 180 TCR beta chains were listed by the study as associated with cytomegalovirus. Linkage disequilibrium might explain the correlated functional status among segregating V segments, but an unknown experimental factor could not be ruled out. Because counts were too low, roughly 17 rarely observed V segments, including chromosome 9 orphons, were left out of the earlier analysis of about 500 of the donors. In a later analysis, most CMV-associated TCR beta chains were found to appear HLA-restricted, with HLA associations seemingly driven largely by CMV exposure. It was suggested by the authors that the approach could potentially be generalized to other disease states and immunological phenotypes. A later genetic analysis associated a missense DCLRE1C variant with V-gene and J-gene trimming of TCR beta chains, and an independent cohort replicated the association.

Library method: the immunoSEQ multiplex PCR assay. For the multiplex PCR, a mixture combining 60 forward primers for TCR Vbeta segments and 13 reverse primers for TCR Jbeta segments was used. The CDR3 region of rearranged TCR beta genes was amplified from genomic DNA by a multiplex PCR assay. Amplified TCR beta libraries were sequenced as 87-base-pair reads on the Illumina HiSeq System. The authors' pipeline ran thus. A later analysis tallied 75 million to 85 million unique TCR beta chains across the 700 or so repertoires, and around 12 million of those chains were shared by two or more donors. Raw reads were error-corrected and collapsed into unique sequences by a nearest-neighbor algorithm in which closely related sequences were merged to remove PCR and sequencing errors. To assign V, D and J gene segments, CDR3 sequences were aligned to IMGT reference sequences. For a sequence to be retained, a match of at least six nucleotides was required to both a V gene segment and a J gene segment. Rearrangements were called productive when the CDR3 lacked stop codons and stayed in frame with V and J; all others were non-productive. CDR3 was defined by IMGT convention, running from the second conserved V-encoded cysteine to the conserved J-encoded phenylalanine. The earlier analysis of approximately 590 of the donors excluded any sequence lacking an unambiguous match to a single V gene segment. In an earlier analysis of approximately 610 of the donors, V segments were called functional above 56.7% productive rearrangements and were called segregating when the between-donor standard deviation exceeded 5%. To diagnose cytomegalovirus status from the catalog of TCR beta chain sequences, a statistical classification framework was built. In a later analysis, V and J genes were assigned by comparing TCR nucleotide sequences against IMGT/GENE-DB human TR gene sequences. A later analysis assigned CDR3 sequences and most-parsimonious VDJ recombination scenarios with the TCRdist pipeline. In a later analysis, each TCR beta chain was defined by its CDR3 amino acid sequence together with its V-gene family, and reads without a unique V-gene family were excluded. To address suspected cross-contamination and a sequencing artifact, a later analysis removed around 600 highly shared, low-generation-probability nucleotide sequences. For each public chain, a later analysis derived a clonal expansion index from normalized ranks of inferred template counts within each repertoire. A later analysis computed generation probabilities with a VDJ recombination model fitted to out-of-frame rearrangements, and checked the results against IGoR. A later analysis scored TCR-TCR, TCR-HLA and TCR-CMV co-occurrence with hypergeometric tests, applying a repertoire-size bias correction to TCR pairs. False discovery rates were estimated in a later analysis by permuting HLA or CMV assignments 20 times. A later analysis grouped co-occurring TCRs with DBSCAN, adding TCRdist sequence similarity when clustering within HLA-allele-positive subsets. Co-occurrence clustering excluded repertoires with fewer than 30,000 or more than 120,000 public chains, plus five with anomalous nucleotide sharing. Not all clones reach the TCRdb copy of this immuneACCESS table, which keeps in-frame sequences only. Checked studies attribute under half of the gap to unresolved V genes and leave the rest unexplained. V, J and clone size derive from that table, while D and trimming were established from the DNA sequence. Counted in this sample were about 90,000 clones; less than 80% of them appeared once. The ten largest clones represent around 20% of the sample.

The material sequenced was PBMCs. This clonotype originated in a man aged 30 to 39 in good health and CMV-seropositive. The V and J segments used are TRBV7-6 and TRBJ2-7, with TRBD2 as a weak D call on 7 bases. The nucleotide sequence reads TGTGCCAGCAGCCGCGAAGGGGGGGCCTACGAGCAGTACTTC. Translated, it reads CASSREGGAYEQYF.